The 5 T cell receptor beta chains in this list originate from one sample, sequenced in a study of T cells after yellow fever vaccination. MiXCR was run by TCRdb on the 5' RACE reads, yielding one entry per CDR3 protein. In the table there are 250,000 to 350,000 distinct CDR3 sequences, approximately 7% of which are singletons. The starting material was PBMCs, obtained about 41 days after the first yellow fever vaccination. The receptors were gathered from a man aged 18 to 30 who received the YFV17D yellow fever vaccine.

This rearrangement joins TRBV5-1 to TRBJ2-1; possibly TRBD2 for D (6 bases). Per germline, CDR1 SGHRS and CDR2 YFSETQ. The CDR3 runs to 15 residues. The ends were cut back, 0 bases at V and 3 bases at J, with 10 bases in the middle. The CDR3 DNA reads TGCGCCAGCAGCTTGGCCACGGGGGACTACAATGAGCAGTTCTTC. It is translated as CASSLATGDYNEQFF. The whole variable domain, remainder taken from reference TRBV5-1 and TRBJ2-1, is KAGVTQTPRYLIKTRGQQVTLSCSPISGHRSVSWYQQTPGQGLQFLFEYFSETQRNKGNFPGRFSGRQFSNSRSEMNVSTLELGDSALYLCASSLATGDYNEQFFGPGTRLTVL.

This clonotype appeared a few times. CDR3 amino acids: CASSQDGTGTDTQYF. In DNA form, the CDR3 reads TGCGCCAGCAGCCAAGACGGGACAGGCACAGATACGCAGTATTTT. The genes are TRBV4-3 and TRBJ2-3; TRBD1 aligns across 7 bases. CDR1 and CDR2 (germline): LGHNA, YSLEER. This CDR3 comprises 15 residues. Unmatched junction bases numbered 1, after V lost 0 bases and J lost 1 base.

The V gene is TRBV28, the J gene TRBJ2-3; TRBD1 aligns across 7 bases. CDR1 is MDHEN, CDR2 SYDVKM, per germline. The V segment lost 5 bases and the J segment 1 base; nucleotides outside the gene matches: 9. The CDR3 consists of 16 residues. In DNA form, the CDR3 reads TGTGCCAGCAGTACCCCGACAGGGATCGGCACAGATACGCAGTATTTT. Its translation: CASSTPTGIGTDTQYF.

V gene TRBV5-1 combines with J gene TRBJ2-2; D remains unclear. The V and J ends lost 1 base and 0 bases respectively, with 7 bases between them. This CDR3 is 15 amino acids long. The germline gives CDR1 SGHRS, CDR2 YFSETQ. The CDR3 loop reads CASSLRSPNTGELFF. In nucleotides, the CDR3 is TGCGCCAGCAGCTTGCGAAGCCCGAACACCGGGGAGCTGTTTTTT.

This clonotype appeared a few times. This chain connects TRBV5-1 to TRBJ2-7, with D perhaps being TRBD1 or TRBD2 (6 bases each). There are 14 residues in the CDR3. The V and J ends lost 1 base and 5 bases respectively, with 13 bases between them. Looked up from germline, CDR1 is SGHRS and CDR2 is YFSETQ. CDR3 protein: CASSLRGGSHEQYF. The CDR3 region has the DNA TGCGCCAGCAGCTTGAGAGGGGGGTCCCACGAGCAGTACTTC.